This entry features one TCR beta chain sequence. Its antigen is not known. CDR1 DFQATT and CDR2 SNEGSKA come from the germline V gene (reference sequence). CDR3 size: 16 residues. V lost 0 bases and J lost 8; bases outside the gene matches: 10. By 5'RACE template switching, TCR cDNA was produced, with a universal primer site and UMIs added in the process. TCRdb reprocessed the 5' RACE reads via MiXCR and lists one record per CDR3 protein. The table lists fewer than 150,000 distinct CDR3 sequences, approximately 7.1% of them singletons, with approximately 3% in the top ten. The data belong to a study of T cells after yellow fever vaccination. Study-level information: For low cell numbers, libraries were made with SMART-Seq v4 Ultra Low Input. Overall study findings and caveats: Among primary-vaccination clones, most reappeared after the booster, at almost 98% for CD4 and roughly 90% for CD8. Among all clonotypes, a small share was observed in both CD4 and CD8 compartments.

The receptor was isolated from a man younger than 35 who received the YFV17D yellow fever vaccine. The chain carries TRBV20-1 and TRBJ2-2; 9 positions agree with TRBD2. The material sequenced was CD4+ T cells sorted from PBMCs, taken roughly seven weeks after the first yellow fever vaccination. The CDR3 region has the DNA TGCAGTGCTAGAGATCCCAGCGGGGGGAGCGGTGGGGAGCTGTTTTTT. Its protein is CSARDPSGGSGGELFF.